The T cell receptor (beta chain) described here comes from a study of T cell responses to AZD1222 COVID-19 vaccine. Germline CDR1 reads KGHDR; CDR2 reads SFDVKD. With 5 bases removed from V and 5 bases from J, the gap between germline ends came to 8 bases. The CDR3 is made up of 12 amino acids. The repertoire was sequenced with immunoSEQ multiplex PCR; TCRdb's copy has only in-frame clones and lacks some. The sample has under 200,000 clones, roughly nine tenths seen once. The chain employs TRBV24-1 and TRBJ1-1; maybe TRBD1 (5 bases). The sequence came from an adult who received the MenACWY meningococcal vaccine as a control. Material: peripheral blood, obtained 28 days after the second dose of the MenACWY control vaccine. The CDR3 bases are TGTGCCACCAGTGGCGGGGGGACTGAAGCTTTCTTT. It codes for CATSGGGTEAFF.